Listed here are 17 T cell receptor beta chains from one sample, sequenced in a study of T cell changes during pregnancy in multiple sclerosis (dated by TCRdb to the late 2010s). The protocol used for the library was the immunoSEQ multiplex PCR assay. The table comes from immuneACCESS by way of TCRdb, which keeps in-frame sequences with V and J called. Part of the clones is missing from these tables; in studies checked, under half for an unresolved V gene and the rest for unknown reasons. The sample table lists tens of thousands of clones, roughly nine tenths of them with a count of one. The top ten clonotypes cover more than 7% of the sample. This sample comprised CD8+ T cells from peripheral blood mononuclear cells, obtained before pregnancy. The origin of the receptors is a female donor with multiple sclerosis, enrolled in a pregnancy study.

This chain connects TRBV5-4 to TRBJ2-7; D ambiguous. Germline V lookup: CDR1 SGHNT, CDR2 YYREEE (reference sequence). V was clipped by 3 bases and J by 4 bases, with 11 bases between them. The CDR3 has 13 amino acids. The CDR3 bases are TGTGCCAGCAGCTACGGCAGGTCGTACGAGCAGTACTTC. It yields the protein CASSYGRSYEQYF.

The V call is TRBV14, the J call TRBJ2-6; TRBD1 agrees at 8 bases. CDR1 is SGHDN and CDR2 is FVKESK in the germline V gene. This CDR3 region has 15 residues. The junction had 9 bases not matched to a gene; V was cut back by 10 bases and J by 4 bases. Here the CDR3 DNA reads TGTGCCACATCAGGGGGCCACTCCGGGGCCAACGTCCTGACTTTC. Residues: CATSGGHSGANVLTF.

V is TRBV6-5 and J is TRBJ1-2, with D uncertain. V was cut by 7 bases and J by 8 bases, with 20 bases left in between. There are 14 residues in the CDR3. The germline CDR1 and CDR2 sequences are MNHEY and SVGAGI. Written as DNA, the CDR3 is TGTGCCAGCACCCCGGCGGTACGGGGATACGGCTACACCTTC. Translation: CASTPAVRGYGYTF.

This clone was observed a single time. This rearrangement joins TRBV27 to TRBJ2-7, with TRBD1 matching over 9 bases. The CDR3 runs to 14 residues. Losses at the gene ends were 3 bases for V and 6 bases for J; bases not matched to a gene: 6. The germline V gene encodes CDR1 MNHEY and CDR2 SMNVEV (reference sequence). The CDR3 nucleotides read TGTGCCAGCAGTTTGACACAGGGGGCCGGCGAGCAGTACTTC. Residues: CASSLTQGAGEQYF.

The chain recombines TRBV4-3 with TRBJ2-7; 7 bases are a match to TRBD1. The germline V gene encodes CDR1 LGHNA and CDR2 YSLEER. J gave up 2 bases and V 1 base, and 5 bases lay outside the gene matches. CDR3 size: 15 residues. DNA for the CDR3: TGCGCCAGCAGCCAAGTCGCCCAGGGGGCCTACGAGCAGTACTTC. Protein product: CASSQVAQGAYEQYF.

The rearrangement uses TRBV5-6 and TRBJ1-2; D perhaps matches TRBD1 (6 bases). V lost 2 bases to trimming and J lost 4 bases, with 12 bases between them. CDR3 length equals 14 residues. CDR1 is SGHDT, CDR2 YYEEEE, per germline. The DNA for the CDR3 is TGTGCCAGCAGCTTACTCACAGGGATCTATGGCTACACCTTC. The encoded protein is CASSLLTGIYGYTF.

The J gene is TRBJ2-3, the V gene TRBV6-6; 7 nucleotides align to TRBD1. The germline gives CDR1 MNHNY, CDR2 SVGAGI (reference sequence). The CDR3 totals 13 residues. Trimming at V came to 10 bases and at J to 6 bases, leaving 10 bases not matched to a gene. CDR3 sequence (DNA): TGTGCCACACGGGACAGTTTGGGGGATACGCAGTATTTT. Encoded protein: CATRDSLGDTQYF.

The sample holds one count of this clone. The chain uses TRBV9 and TRBJ1-1; the D gene is possibly TRBD1 (5 bases). CDR1 is SGDLS, CDR2 YYNGEE, per germline. Trimming cost V 4 bases and J 3 bases, with 16 bases left between them. The CDR3 is 15 residues long. The CDR3 nucleotides are TGTGCCAGCAGCCCAAGACAGTTTTCTTACACTGAAGCTTTCTTT. Amino acid sequence: CASSPRQFSYTEAFF.

The J gene is TRBJ2-3, the V gene TRBV6-4; 9 bases line up with TRBD1. Germline V gene data show CDR1 as MRHNA and CDR2 as SNTAGT. J gave up 3 bases and V 5 bases, and 9 bases lay outside the gene matches. CDR3 length: 16 residues. CDR3 DNA sequence: TGTGCCAGCAGTAGACCTCCGGGACAGGGTACAGATACGCAGTATTTT. It translates to CASSRPPGQGTDTQYF.

This chain uses TRBV9 with TRBJ2-7, with TRBD2 matching over 7 bases. The germline V gene has CDR1 SGDLS and CDR2 YYNGEE. Trimming removed 0 bases from V and 4 bases from J; junction bases left unmatched: 7. The CDR3 runs to 15 residues. The CDR3, as DNA: TGTGCCAGCAGCGTAGCTGGCGGGAGTTGGTACGAGCAGTACTTC. Its translation: CASSVAGGSWYEQYF.

This clone was picked up one time. This chain links TRBV7-3 with TRBJ2-3; D possibly corresponds to TRBD1 (6 bases). V was clipped by 5 bases and J by 6 bases, with 12 bases between them. Per the germline V gene, CDR1 is SGHTA and CDR2 is FQGTGA. The CDR3 runs 13 residues. The CDR3 region has the DNA TGTGCCAGCAGCGCCCAGGGGTCTGATACGCAGTATTTT. Residues: CASSAQGSDTQYF.

This clone was counted a single time. This chain joins TRBV4-2 and TRBJ2-5, with D tentatively TRBD1 (5 bases). Trimming pared 0 bases from V and 3 bases from J, leaving 8 bases between. This CDR3 has 14 residues. Germline lookup yields CDR1 LGHNA and CDR2 YNFKEQ. CDR3 protein: CASSQEAREETQYF. The CDR3 region has the DNA TGTGCCAGCAGCCAAGAAGCCAGGGAAGAGACCCAGTACTTC.

The chain joins TRBV27 to TRBJ2-7; perhaps TRBD1 as D (5 bases). Trimming cost V 3 bases and J 0 bases, with 12 bases left between them. Germline-derived CDR1 and CDR2 are MNHEY and SMNVEV (reference sequence). CDR3 size: 15 residues. CDR3 in amino acids: CASSFAGPYSYEQYF. CDR3 nucleotide sequence: TGTGCCAGCAGTTTTGCAGGGCCGTACTCCTACGAGCAGTACTTC.

The genes are TRBV6-5 and TRBJ1-5; D not resolved. This CDR3 has 13 residues. Trimming removed 5 bases from V and 7 bases from J, with 12 bases in between. Germline-derived CDR1 and CDR2 are MNHEY and SVGAGI. The CDR3 sequence is CASSQGSRQPQHF. CDR3 coding DNA: TGTGCCAGCAGTCAAGGGAGTCGACAGCCCCAGCATTTT.

The chain is built from TRBV9 and TRBJ1-5; D is unclear. CDR3 length: 14 residues. Trimming shortened V by 4 bases and J by 9 bases, and 17 bases separated the two germline ends. Germline lookup yields CDR1 SGDLS and CDR2 YYNGEE. CDR3 sequence (DNA): TGTGCCAGCAGCCCCGACCGCGGCCGAGGGCCCCAGCATTTT. Translation gives CASSPDRGRGPQHF.

This rearrangement joins TRBV11-2 to TRBJ2-7; the D gene is possibly TRBD2 (6 bases). The CDR3 loop spans 15 amino acids. The V and J ends lost 4 bases and 4 bases respectively, with 17 bases between them. CDR1 and CDR2 from the germline V gene are SGHAT and FQNNGV. CDR3 nucleotides: TGTGCCAGCAGCTCGGACGGGACTGCCCCGTACGAGCAGTACTTC. This gives the protein CASSSDGTAPYEQYF.

The table lists this clone with a few counts. The chain combines TRBV30 with TRBJ1-5; D is uncertain. Trimming left V 0 bases short and J 4 bases short, with 7 bases between. The CDR3 spans 13 residues. Germline assignment: CDR1 GTSNPN and CDR2 SVGIG (reference sequence). The CDR3 coding sequence is TGTGCCTGGAGTGTAAGAGGGAATCAGCCCCAGCATTTT. Its protein product is CAWSVRGNQPQHF.